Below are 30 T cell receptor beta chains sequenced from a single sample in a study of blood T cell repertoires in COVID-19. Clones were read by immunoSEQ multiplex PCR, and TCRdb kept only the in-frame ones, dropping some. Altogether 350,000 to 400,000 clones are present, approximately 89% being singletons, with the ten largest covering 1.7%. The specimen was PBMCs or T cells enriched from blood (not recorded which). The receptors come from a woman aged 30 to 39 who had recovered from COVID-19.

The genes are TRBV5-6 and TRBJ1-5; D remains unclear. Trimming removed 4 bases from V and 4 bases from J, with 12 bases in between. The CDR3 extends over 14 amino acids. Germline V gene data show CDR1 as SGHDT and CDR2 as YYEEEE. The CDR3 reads CASSLGTGNQPQHF. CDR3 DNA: TGTGCCAGCAGCCTGGGAACGGGAAATCAGCCCCAGCATTTT.

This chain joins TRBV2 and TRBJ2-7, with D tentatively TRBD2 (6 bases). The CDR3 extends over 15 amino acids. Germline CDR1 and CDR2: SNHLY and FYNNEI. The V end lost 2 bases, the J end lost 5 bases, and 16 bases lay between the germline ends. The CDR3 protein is CASSESRLGRNEQYF. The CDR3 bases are TGTGCCAGCAGTGAAAGCCGACTAGGGAGGAACGAGCAGTACTTC.

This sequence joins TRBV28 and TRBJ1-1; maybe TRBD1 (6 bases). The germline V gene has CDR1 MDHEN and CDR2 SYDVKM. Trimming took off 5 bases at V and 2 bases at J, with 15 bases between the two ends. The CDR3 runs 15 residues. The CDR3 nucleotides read TGTGCCAGCAGTCCCCTCGACAGGTTCAACACTGAAGCTTTCTTT. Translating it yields CASSPLDRFNTEAFF.

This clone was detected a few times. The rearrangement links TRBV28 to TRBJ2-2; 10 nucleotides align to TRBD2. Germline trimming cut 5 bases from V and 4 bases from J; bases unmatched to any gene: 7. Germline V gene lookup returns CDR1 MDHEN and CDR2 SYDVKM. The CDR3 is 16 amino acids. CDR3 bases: TGTGCCAGCAGTGAAGGGACTAGCGTGCTCACCGGGGAGCTGTTTTTT. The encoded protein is CASSEGTSVLTGELFF.

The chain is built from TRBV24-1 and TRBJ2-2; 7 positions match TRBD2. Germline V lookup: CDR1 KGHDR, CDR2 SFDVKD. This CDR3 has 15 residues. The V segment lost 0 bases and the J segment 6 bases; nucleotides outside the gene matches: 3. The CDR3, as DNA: TGTGCCACCAGTGATTTGACTAGCGAGGCCGGGGAGCTGTTTTTT. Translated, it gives CATSDLTSEAGELFF.

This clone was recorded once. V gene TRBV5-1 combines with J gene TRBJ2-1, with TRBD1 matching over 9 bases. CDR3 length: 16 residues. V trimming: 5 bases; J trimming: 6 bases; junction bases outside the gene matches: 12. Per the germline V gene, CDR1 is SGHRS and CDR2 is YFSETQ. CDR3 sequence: CASSRAGQGVGNEQFF. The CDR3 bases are TGCGCCAGCAGTCGAGCGGGACAGGGAGTGGGCAATGAGCAGTTCTTC. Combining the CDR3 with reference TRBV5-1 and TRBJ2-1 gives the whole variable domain KAGVTQTPRYLIKTRGQQVTLSCSPISGHRSVSWYQQTPGQGLQFLFEYFSETQRNKGNFPGRFSGRQFSNSRSEMNVSTLELGDSALYLCASSRAGQGVGNEQFFGPGTRLTVL.

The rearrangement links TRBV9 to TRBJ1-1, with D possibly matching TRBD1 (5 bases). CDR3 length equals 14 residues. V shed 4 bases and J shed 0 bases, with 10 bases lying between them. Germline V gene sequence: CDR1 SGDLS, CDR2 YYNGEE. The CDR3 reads CASSPGHLNTEAFF. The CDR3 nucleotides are TGTGCCAGCAGCCCAGGACACCTGAACACTGAAGCTTTCTTT.

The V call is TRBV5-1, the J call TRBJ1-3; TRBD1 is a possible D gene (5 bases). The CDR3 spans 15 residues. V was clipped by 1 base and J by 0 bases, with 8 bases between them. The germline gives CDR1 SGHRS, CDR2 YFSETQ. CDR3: CASSLTGLSGNTIYF. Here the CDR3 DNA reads TGCGCCAGCAGCTTGACGGGACTCTCTGGAAACACCATATATTTT.

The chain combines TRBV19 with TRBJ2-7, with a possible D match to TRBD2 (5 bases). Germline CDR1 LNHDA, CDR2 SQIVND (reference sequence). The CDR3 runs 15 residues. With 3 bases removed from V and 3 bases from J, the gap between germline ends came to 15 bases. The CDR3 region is CASSILFYGDYEQYF. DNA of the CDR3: TGTGCCAGTAGTATTCTTTTCTACGGGGACTACGAGCAGTACTTC. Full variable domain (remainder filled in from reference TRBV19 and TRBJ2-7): DGGITQSPKYLFRKEGQNVTLSCEQNLNHDAMYWYRQDPGQGLRLIYYSQIVNDFQKGDIAEGYSVSREKKESFPLTVTSAQKNPTAFYLCASSILFYGDYEQYFGPGTRLTVT.

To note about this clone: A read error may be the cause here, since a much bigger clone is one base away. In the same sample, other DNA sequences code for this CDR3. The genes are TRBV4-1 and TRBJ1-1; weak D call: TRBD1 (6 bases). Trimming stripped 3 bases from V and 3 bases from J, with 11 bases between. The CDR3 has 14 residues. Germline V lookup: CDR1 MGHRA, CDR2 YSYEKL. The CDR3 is CASSHSQGYTEAFF. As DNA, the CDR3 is TGCGCCAGCAGCCATTCACAGGGATACACTGAAGCTTTCTTT.

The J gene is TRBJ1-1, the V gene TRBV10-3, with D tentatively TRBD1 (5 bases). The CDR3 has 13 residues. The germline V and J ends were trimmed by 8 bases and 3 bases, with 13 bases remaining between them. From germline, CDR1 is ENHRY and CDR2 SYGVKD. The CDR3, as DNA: TGTGCCATCGGGCGGGGGAAGGACACTGAAGCTTTCTTT. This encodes CAIGRGKDTEAFF.

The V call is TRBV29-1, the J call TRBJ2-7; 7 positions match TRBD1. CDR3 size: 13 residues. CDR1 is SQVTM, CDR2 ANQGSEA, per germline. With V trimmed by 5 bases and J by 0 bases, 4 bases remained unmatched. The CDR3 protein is CSVNRGVSYEQYF. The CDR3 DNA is TGCAGCGTTAACAGGGGTGTCTCCTACGAGCAGTACTTC.

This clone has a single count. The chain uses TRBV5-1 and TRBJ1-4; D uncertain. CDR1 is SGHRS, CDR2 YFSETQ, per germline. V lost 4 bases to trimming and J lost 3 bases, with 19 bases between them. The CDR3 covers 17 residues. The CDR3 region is CASSAHGGSAANEKLFF. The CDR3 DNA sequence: TGCGCCAGCAGCGCCCACGGAGGATCCGCCGCTAATGAAAAACTGTTTTTT. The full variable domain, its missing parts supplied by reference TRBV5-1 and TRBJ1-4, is KAGVTQTPRYLIKTRGQQVTLSCSPISGHRSVSWYQQTPGQGLQFLFEYFSETQRNKGNFPGRFSGRQFSNSRSEMNVSTLELGDSALYLCASSAHGGSAANEKLFFGSGTQLSVL.

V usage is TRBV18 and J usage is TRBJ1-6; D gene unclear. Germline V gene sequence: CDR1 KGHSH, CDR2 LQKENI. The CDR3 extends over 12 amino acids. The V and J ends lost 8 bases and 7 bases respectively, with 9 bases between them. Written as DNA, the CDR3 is TGTGCCAGCCGAATGAGGAATTCACCCCTCCACTTT. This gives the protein CASRMRNSPLHF.

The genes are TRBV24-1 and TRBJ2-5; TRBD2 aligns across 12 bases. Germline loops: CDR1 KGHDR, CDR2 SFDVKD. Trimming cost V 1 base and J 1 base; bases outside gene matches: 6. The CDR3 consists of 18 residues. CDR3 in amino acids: CATSDFRGLAGPQETQYF. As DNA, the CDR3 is TGTGCCACCAGTGATTTCCGTGGACTAGCGGGGCCCCAAGAGACCCAGTACTTC.

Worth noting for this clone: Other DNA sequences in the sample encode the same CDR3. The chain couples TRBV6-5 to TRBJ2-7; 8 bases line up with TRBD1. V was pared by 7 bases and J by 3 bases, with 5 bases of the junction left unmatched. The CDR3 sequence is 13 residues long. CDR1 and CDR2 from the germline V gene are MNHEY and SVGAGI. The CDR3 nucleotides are TGTGCCAGCACTGGGACAGGCCTCTACGAGCAGTACTTC. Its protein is CASTGTGLYEQYF.

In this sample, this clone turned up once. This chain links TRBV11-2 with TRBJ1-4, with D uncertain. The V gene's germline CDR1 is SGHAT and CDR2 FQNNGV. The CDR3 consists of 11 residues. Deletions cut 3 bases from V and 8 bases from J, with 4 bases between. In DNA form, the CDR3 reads TGTGCCAGCAGCTTCAGAGAAAAACTGTTTTTT. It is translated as CASSFREKLFF.

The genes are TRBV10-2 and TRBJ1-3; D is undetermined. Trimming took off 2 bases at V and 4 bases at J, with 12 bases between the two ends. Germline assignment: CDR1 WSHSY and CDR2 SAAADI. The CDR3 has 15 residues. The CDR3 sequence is CASSETPIQGNTIYF. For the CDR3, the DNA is TGCGCCAGCAGTGAGACCCCAATCCAGGGAAACACCATATATTTT.

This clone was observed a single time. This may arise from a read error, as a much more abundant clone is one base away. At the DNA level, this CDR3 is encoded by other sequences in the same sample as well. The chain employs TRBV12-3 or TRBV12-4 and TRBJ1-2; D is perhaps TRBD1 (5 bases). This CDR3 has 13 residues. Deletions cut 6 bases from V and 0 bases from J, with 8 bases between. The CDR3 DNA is TGTGCCAGCAGCCCGACAGCTAACTATGGCTACACCTTC. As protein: CASSPTANYGYTF.

Here the CDR3 reads CASSETFWGGQSYEQYF. CDR3 nucleotides: TGTGCCAGCAGTGAAACTTTTTGGGGGGGACAATCCTACGAGCAGTACTTC. The chain couples TRBV6-1 to TRBJ2-7; TRBD2 might be the D (7 bases). In germline, CDR1 is MNHNS, CDR2 SASEGT. This CDR3 contains 17 residues. Trimming pared 2 bases from V and 1 base from J, leaving 18 bases between.

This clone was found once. The CDR3 coding sequence is TGTGCCAGCAGCCAGCAGTTGAACACTGAAGCTTTCTTT. Translation gives CASSQQLNTEAFF. This chain connects TRBV14 to TRBJ1-1, with D uncertain. Germline V gene sequence: CDR1 SGHDN, CDR2 FVKESK. Between the trimmed V and J ends, which lost 3 bases and 0 bases, there was a span of 5 bases. The CDR3 is 13 amino acids.

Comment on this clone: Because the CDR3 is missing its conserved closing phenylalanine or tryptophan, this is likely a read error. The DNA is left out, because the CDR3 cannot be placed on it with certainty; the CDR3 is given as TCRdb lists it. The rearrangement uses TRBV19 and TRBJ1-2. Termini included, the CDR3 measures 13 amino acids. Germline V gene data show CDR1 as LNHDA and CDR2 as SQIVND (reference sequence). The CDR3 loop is CASSIDGRRDGVI.

The DNA of the CDR3 is TGTGCCAGCAGCCCTCCGGGACTAGCAAGAGGAGAGACCCAGTACTTC. The encoded protein is CASSPPGLARGETQYF. The chain recombines TRBV7-9 with TRBJ2-5; 9 bases fit TRBD2. The CDR3 length is 16 residues. J was trimmed by 4 bases and V by 5 bases; bases with no gene match: 11. Germline V lookup: CDR1 SEHNR, CDR2 FQNEAQ (reference sequence).

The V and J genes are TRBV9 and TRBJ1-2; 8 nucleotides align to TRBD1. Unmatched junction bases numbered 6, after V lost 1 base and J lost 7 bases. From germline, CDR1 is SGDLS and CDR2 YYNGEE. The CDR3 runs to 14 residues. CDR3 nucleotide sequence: TGTGCCAGCAGCGTACTGACAGGGGACGCTGGCTACACCTTC. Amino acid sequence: CASSVLTGDAGYTF.

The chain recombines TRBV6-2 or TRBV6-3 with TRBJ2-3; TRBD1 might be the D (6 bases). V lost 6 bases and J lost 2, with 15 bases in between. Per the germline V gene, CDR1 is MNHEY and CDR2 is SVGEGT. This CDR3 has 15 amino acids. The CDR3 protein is CASSPLGQTTDTQYF. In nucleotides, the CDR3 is TGTGCCAGCAGCCCTCTCGGACAGACCACAGATACGCAGTATTTT.

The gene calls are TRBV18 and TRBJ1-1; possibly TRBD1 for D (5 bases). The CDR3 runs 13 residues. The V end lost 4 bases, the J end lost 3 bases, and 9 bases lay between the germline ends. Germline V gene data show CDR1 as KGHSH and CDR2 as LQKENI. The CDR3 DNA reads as TGTGCCAGCTCACAGGGGCGTCACACTGAAGCTTTCTTT. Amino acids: CASSQGRHTEAFF. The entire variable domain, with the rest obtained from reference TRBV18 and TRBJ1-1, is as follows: NAGVMQNPRHLVRRRGQEARLRCSPMKGHSHVYWYRQLPEEGLKFMVYLQKENIIDESGMPKERFSAEFPKEGPSILRIQQVVRGDSAAYFCASSQGRHTEAFFGQGTRLTVV.

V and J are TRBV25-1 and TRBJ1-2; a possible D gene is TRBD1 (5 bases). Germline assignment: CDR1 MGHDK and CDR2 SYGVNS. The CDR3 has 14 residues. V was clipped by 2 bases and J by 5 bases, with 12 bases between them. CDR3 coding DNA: TGTGCCAGCAGTGAAGGATGGGAGGGGTATGGCTACACCTTC. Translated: CASSEGWEGYGYTF.

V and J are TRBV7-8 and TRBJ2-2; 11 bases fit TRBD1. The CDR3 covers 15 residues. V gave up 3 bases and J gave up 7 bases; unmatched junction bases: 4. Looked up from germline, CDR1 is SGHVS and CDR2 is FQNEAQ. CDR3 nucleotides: TGTGCCAGCAGCTTGGGACAGGGGGGTGGCGGGGAGCTGTTTTTT. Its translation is CASSLGQGGGGELFF.

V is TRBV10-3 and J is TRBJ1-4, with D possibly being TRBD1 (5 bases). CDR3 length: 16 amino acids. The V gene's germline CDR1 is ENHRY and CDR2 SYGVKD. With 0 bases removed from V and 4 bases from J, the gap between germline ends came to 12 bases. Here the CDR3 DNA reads TGTGCCATCAGTGAGTCTGGAAGGGGCCATAATGAAAAACTGTTTTTT. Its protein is CAISESGRGHNEKLFF.

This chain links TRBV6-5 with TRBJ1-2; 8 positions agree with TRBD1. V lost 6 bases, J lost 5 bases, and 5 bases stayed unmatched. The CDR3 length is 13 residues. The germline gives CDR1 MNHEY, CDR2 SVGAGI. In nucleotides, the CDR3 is TGTGCCAGCAGCGTTAACAGGGGGTATGGCTACACCTTC. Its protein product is CASSVNRGYGYTF.